One sample yielded the 5 T cell receptor beta chains listed below, sequenced in a study of blood T cell repertoires in COVID-19. Produced via immunoSEQ multiplex PCR; TCRdb's table is partial and in-frame only. The profile shows approximately 410,000 clones, 75% to 90% of them singletons. What was sequenced was peripheral blood. The origin of the receptors is a woman aged 30 to 39 with active or convalescent COVID-19.

This clone was recorded a few times. The J gene is TRBJ1-2, the V gene TRBV19, with a weak D call TRBD1 (6 bases). This CDR3 region has 14 residues. Between the trimmed V and J ends, which lost 6 bases and 8 bases, there was a span of 19 bases. Germline CDR1 is LNHDA and CDR2 is SQIVND (reference sequence). The CDR3 nucleotides read TGTGCCAGTAGATTACAGGGAGAGCCCGGCGGCTACACCTTC. It yields the protein CASRLQGEPGGYTF.

This clone appeared a single time. This chain joins TRBV6-5 and TRBJ1-2; the match to TRBD1 covers 8 bases. CDR1 and CDR2 (germline): MNHEY, SVGAGI. The V segment lost 4 bases and the J segment 4 bases; nucleotides outside the gene matches: 11. There are 16 residues in the CDR3. The CDR3 is CASSWASGGLTYGYTF. In nucleotides, the CDR3 is TGTGCCAGCAGTTGGGCCTCAGGGGGCCTGACCTATGGCTACACCTTC.

This clone is a singleton in its sample. The chain uses TRBV19 and TRBJ2-1, with D maybe TRBD1 (6 bases). V lost 5 bases, J lost 5 bases, and 19 bases lay in between. Germline CDR1 reads LNHDA; CDR2 reads SQIVND (reference sequence). This CDR3 is 16 amino acids long. CDR3 DNA sequence: TGTGCCAGTAGTCCCCAGGGGAATATATTAGACAATGAGCAGTTCTTC. This translates into CASSPQGNILDNEQFF.

The chain is built from TRBV6-5 and TRBJ2-2, with D perhaps matching TRBD2 (5 bases). This CDR3 is 14 amino acids long. V was clipped by 6 bases and J by 6 bases, with 14 bases between them. The germline V gene has CDR1 MNHEY and CDR2 SVGAGI. The CDR3 sequence is CASSPGTFPGELFF. The CDR3 nucleotides are TGTGCCAGCAGCCCGGGAACTTTCCCCGGGGAGCTGTTTTTT.

The gene calls are TRBV7-9 and TRBJ1-2, with D tentatively TRBD1 (6 bases). This CDR3 has 13 residues. The V end was cut by 5 bases, the J end by 8 bases, with 15 bases between. Germline V gene lookup returns CDR1 SEHNR and CDR2 FQNEAQ (reference sequence). Written as DNA, the CDR3 is TGTGCCAGCAGCCAGTCAGGGGCGGAAGGCTACACCTTC. It encodes CASSQSGAEGYTF.